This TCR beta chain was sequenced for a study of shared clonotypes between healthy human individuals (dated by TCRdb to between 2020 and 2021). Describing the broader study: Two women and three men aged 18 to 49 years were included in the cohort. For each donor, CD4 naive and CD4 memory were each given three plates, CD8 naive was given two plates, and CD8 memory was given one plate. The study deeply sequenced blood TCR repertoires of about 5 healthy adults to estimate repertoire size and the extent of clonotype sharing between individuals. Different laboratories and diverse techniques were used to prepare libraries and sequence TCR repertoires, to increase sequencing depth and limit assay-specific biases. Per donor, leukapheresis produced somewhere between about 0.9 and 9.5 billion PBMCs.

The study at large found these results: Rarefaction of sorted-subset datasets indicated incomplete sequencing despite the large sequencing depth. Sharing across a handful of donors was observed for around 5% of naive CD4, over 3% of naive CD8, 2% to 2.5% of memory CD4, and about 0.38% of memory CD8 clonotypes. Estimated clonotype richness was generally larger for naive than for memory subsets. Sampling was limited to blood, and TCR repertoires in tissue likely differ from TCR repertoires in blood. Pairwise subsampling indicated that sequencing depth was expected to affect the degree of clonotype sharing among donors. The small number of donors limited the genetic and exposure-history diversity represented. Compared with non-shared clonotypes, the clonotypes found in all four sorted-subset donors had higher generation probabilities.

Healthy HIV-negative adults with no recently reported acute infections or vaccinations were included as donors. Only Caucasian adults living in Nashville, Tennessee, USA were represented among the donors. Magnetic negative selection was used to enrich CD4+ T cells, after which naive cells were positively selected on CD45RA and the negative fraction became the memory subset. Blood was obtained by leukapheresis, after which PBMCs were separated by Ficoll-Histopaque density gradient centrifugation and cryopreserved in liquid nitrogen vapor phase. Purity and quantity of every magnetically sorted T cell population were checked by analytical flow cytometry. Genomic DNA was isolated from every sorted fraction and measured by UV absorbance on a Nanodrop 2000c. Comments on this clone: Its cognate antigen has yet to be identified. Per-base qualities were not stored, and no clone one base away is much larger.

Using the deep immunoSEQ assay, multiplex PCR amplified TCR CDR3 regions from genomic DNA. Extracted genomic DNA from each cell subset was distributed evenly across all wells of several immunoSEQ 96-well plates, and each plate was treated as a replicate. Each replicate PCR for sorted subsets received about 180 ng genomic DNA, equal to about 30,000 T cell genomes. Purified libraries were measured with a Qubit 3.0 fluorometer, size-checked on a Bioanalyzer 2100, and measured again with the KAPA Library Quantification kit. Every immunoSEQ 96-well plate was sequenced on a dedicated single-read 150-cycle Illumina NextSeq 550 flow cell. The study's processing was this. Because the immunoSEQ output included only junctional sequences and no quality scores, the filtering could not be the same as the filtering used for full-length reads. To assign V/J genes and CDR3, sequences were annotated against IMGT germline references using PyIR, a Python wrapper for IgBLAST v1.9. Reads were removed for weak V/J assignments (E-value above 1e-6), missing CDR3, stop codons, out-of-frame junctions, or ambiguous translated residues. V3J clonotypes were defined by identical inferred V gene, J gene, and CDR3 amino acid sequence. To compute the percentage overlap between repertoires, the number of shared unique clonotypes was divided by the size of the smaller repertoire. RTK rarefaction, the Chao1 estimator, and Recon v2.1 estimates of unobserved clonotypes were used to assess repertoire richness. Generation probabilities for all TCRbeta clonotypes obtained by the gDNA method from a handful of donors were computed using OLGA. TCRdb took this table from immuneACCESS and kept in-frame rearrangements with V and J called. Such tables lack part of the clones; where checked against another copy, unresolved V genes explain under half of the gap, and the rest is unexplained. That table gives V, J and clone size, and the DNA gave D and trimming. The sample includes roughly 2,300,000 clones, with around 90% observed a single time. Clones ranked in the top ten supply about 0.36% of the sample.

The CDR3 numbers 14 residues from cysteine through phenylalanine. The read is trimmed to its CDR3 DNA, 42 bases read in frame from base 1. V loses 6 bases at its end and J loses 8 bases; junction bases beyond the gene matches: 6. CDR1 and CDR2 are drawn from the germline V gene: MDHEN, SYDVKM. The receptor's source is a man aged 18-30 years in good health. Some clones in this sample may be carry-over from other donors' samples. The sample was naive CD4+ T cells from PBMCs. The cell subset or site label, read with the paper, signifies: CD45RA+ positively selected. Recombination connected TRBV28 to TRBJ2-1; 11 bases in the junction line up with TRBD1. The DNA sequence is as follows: TGTGCCAGCAGAGCCGGGACAGGGGGGCATGAGCAGTTCTTC. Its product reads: CASRAGTGGHEQFF.